Each of the 31 T cell receptor beta chains below was sequenced from the same sample in a study of radiation and T cells in renal cell carcinoma. Libraries were prepared by immunoSEQ multiplex PCR; TCRdb keeps only in-frame clonotypes and omits some of them. The sample comprises approximately 23,000 clones, over 70% of which are singletons, and 31% rests with the top ten. This sample's time point: blood 2 weeks post-SBRT. Treatment denoted: 15 Gy SBRT to primary tumor, nephrectomy 4 weeks later. This specimen was blood, taken from a patient whose treatment included radiotherapy and nephrectomy. These receptors were obtained from a man in his 60s with renal cell carcinoma.

The chain is built from TRBV7-2 and TRBJ2-2, with D hard to call. The V end was cut by 1 base, the J end by 1 base, with 10 bases between. CDR3 length: 16 amino acids. Germline assignment: CDR1 SGHTA and CDR2 FQGNSA. The DNA of the CDR3 is TGTGCCAGCAGCTTAGTCAATCCGCGGAACACCGGGGAGCTGTTTTTT. This encodes CASSLVNPRNTGELFF.

This chain links TRBV29-1 with TRBJ2-5; weak D call: TRBD1 (6 bases). Germline CDR1 is SQVTM and CDR2 is ANQGSEA. V shed 7 bases and J shed 2 bases, with 17 bases lying between them. The CDR3 runs 14 residues. In DNA form, the CDR3 reads TGCAGCGCCGCAGGACAGTTGTCGCAAGAGACCCAGTACTTC. Its translation is CSAAGQLSQETQYF.

This chain joins TRBV7-9 and TRBJ1-1; 7 bases agree with TRBD1. Trimming took 4 bases from V and 5 from J; bases not matched to a gene: 19. The CDR3 totals 18 residues. Per germline, CDR1 SEHNR and CDR2 FQNEAQ (reference sequence). Here the CDR3 DNA reads TGTGCCAGCAGCTCCAACAAATACTTGACAGGGCGACGGACTGAAGCTTTCTTT. Translation: CASSSNKYLTGRRTEAFF.

The chain combines TRBV7-3 with TRBJ2-3; no definite D call. This CDR3 contains 15 residues. The germline V gene encodes CDR1 SGHTA and CDR2 FQGTGA. The ends were cut back, 6 bases at V and 0 bases at J, with 13 bases in the middle. The CDR3 protein is CASSATHSSTDTQYF. The CDR3 nucleotides are TGTGCCAGCAGTGCGACCCACTCTAGCACAGATACGCAGTATTTT.

The gene calls are TRBV6-6 and TRBJ1-5; D uncertain. Germline V CDR1 and CDR2: MNHNY, SVGAGI (reference sequence). Trimming removed 6 bases from V and 1 base from J, with 7 bases in between. CDR3 length: 13 amino acids. As DNA, the CDR3 is TGTGCCAGCAGCATAGTAAGCAATCAGCCCCAGCATTTT. Translation gives CASSIVSNQPQHF.

The chain links TRBV2 to TRBJ2-5; D is possibly TRBD2 (5 bases). The CDR3 consists of 13 residues. Germline V lookup: CDR1 SNHLY, CDR2 FYNNEI. The V gene lost 7 bases and the J gene lost 1 base, with 10 bases spanning the gap. The CDR3 sequence: CASNGVFQETQYF. The CDR3 region has the DNA TGTGCCAGCAACGGGGTGTTCCAAGAGACCCAGTACTTC. The variable domain in full, with the rest retrieved from reference TRBV2 and TRBJ2-5, is EPEVTQTPSHQVTQMGQEVILRCVPISNHLYFYWYRQILGQKVEFLVSFYNNEISEKSEIFDDQFSVERPDGSNFTLKIRSTKLEDSAMYFCASNGVFQETQYFGPGTRLLVL.

The chain uses TRBV9 and TRBJ2-3; perhaps TRBD1 as D (6 bases). Looked up from germline, CDR1 is SGDLS and CDR2 is YYNGEE. The CDR3 totals 16 residues. The V and J ends lost 1 base and 1 base respectively, with 13 bases between them. CDR3 sequence: CASSVTGTPGTDTQYF. The CDR3 DNA sequence: TGTGCCAGCAGCGTAACCGGGACACCAGGCACAGATACGCAGTATTTT. Based on the CDR3 plus reference TRBV9 and TRBJ2-3, the full variable domain is DSGVTQTPKHLITATGQRVTLRCSPRSGDLSVYWYQQSLDQGLQFLIQYYNGEERAKGNILERFSAQQFPDLHSELNLSSLELGDSALYFCASSVTGTPGTDTQYFGPGTRLTVL.

The genes are TRBV19 and TRBJ2-1, with D uncertain. CDR3 size: 17 residues. CDR1 and CDR2 (germline): LNHDA, SQIVND (reference sequence). V dropped 5 bases and J dropped 7 bases, with 24 bases sitting between them. CDR3 region: CASSPLVGGHEGNEQFF. The CDR3 region has the DNA TGTGCCAGTAGTCCCCTAGTGGGCGGCCACGAAGGGAATGAGCAGTTCTTC.

This clone has more than one count but fewer than ten. J is TRBJ1-1 and V is TRBV29-1; no definite D call. Trimming removed 6 bases from V and 1 base from J, with 6 bases in between. The CDR3 length is 11 residues. Germline V gene data show CDR1 as SQVTM and CDR2 as ANQGSEA. DNA for the CDR3: TGCAGCGTCGAGAGGAACACTGAAGCTTTCTTT. It translates to CSVERNTEAFF.

The rearrangement uses TRBV5-1 and TRBJ1-2; TRBD1 aligns across 9 bases. The ends lost 3 bases at V and 4 bases at J; junction bases unmatched: 7. The CDR3 sequence is 15 residues long. Germline values: CDR1 SGHRS, CDR2 YFSETQ. The CDR3 nucleotides read TGCGCCAGCAGCTCCACAGGGGGCGGAAGCTATGGCTACACCTTC. Residues: CASSSTGGGSYGYTF.

The chain employs TRBV7-2 and TRBJ2-1, with TRBD2 matching over 7 bases. Germline V CDR1 and CDR2: SGHTA, FQGNSA. The CDR3 loop spans 17 amino acids. V lost 6 bases and J lost 0; bases outside the gene matches: 11. CDR3 in DNA: TGTGCCAGCAGGCCTACTAGCGTATATAGCTCCTACAATGAGCAGTTCTTC. Its protein product is CASRPTSVYSSYNEQFF.

Only a few counts were recorded for this clone. This chain links TRBV30 with TRBJ1-5; the D gene is possibly TRBD1 (5 bases). The germline CDR1 and CDR2 sequences are GTSNPN and SVGIG (reference sequence). The CDR3 loop spans 14 amino acids. V gave up 0 bases and J gave up 4 bases, with 10 bases separating them. CDR3 protein: CAWSVGRANQPQHF. CDR3 DNA: TGTGCCTGGAGTGTTGGCAGGGCAAATCAGCCCCAGCATTTT.

This chain connects TRBV6-6 to TRBJ1-1; D is uncertain. V was cut by 5 bases and J by 8 bases, with 15 bases left in between. The length of the CDR3 is 13 residues. The germline gives CDR1 MNHNY, CDR2 SVGAGI (reference sequence). CDR3 bases: TGTGCCAGCAGTCCAACACTCCAATCCGAAGCTTTCTTT. Translation: CASSPTLQSEAFF.

This rearrangement joins TRBV7-2 to TRBJ2-7; 7 bases align to TRBD2. Germline CDR1 and CDR2: SGHTA and FQGNSA. The J segment lost 6 bases and the V segment lost 5 bases, leaving 10 bases of the junction unmatched. CDR3 length equals 14 residues. The CDR3 reads CASSLRPSGGEQYF. The CDR3 nucleotides read TGTGCCAGCAGCCTACGGCCTAGCGGTGGCGAGCAGTACTTC.

About this clone itself: Germline and junction disagree at one end, which may indicate a read error. The same CDR3 also results from other DNA sequences found in this sample. The V call is TRBV10-3, the J call TRBJ1-2; D not certain. There are 16 residues in the CDR3. In germline, CDR1 is ENHRY, CDR2 SYGVKD. The CDR3 protein is CAISEDGEAGIYGYTF. The CDR3 DNA reads as TGTGCCATCAGTGAGGATGGGGAGGCCGGGATCTATGGTTACACCTTC.

The V call is TRBV7-9, the J call TRBJ1-2; D is perhaps TRBD1 (6 bases). The CDR3 contains 16 residues. Germline V gene sequence: CDR1 SEHNR, CDR2 FQNEAQ (reference sequence). The ends were cut back, 0 bases at V and 7 bases at J, with 18 bases in the middle. CDR3 sequence: CASSLARGQQIFGYTF. The CDR3 DNA is TGTGCCAGCAGCTTAGCTAGGGGACAACAAATCTTTGGCTACACCTTC.

The V and J genes are TRBV4-3 and TRBJ2-6; 8 nucleotides match TRBD1. V trimming: 1 base; J trimming: 0 bases; junction bases outside the gene matches: 11. The CDR3 consists of 20 residues. In germline, CDR1 is LGHNA, CDR2 YSLEER. The CDR3 loop is CASSQVVQDRAASGANVLTF. The CDR3 region has the DNA TGCGCCAGCAGCCAAGTTGTCCAGGACAGGGCTGCCTCTGGGGCCAACGTCCTGACTTTC.

The sample holds one count of this clone. J is TRBJ2-7 and V is TRBV4-1; D unresolved. Trimming left V 0 bases short and J 2 bases short, with 14 bases between. CDR3 length: 16 residues. Germline CDR1 MGHRA, CDR2 YSYEKL. Written as DNA, the CDR3 is TGCGCCAGCAGCCAAGAAGGGATCGGAGAGACCTACGAGCAGTACTTC. Its protein product is CASSQEGIGETYEQYF.

The CDR3 region has the DNA TGTGCCAGTAGCCTAACGTCCGGGACAGGGGGCACCTCCTACGAGCAGTACTTC. This sequence encodes CASSLTSGTGGTSYEQYF. This chain connects TRBV19 to TRBJ2-7; 12 bases line up with TRBD1. Germline V lookup: CDR1 LNHDA, CDR2 SQIVND (reference sequence). The CDR3 has 18 amino acids. The junction had 12 bases not matched to a gene; V was cut back by 6 bases and J by 0 bases.

V gene TRBV9 combines with J gene TRBJ1-5; TRBD1 matches 10 bases. CDR3 length: 14 residues. J gave up 4 bases and V 3 bases, and 1 base lay outside the gene matches. Germline lookup yields CDR1 SGDLS and CDR2 YYNGEE. The CDR3, as DNA: TGTGCCAGCAGCGCGGGACAGGGGAATCAGCCCCAGCATTTT. The encoded protein is CASSAGQGNQPQHF.

The rearrangement uses TRBV5-1 and TRBJ1-1; 11 nucleotides agree with TRBD1. The CDR3 covers 14 residues. Germline CDR1 and CDR2: SGHRS and YFSETQ. The J segment lost 4 bases and the V segment lost 4 bases, leaving 3 bases of the junction unmatched. Here the CDR3 reads CASSEGTGGTEAFF. DNA for the CDR3: TGCGCCAGCAGCGAAGGGACAGGGGGCACTGAAGCTTTCTTT.

The chain recombines TRBV5-1 with TRBJ2-7, with TRBD2 matching 7 bases. The germline V gene encodes CDR1 SGHRS and CDR2 YFSETQ. The CDR3 covers 16 residues. Trimming removed 1 base from V and 0 bases from J; junction bases left unmatched: 7. The chain's CDR3 is CASSLLSREVSYEQYF. The CDR3, as DNA: TGCGCCAGCAGCTTGCTGTCCCGGGAGGTCTCCTACGAGCAGTACTTC.

For the CDR3, the DNA is TGCGCCAGCAGCCAGGACAGATATCAGCCCCAGCATTTT. Translating gives CASSQDRYQPQHF. This sequence joins TRBV4-3 and TRBJ1-5; D is possibly TRBD1 (6 bases). The CDR3 has 13 residues. Germline V gene lookup returns CDR1 LGHNA and CDR2 YSLEER. V was trimmed by 3 bases and J by 5 bases, leaving 8 bases between them.

The chain links TRBV7-2 to TRBJ2-3, with 12 bases fitting TRBD2. Germline CDR1 is SGHTA and CDR2 is FQGNSA. There are 16 residues in the CDR3. The ends lost 3 bases at V and 6 bases at J; junction bases unmatched: 7. CDR3 coding DNA: TGTGCCAGCAGCTTCGGACTAGCGGGATTCGGGGATACGCAGTATTTT. Amino acids: CASSFGLAGFGDTQYF.

The rearrangement links TRBV11-2 to TRBJ2-3; D gene ambiguous. The germline CDR1 and CDR2 sequences are SGHAT and FQNNGV. There are 12 residues in the CDR3. Trimming removed 5 bases at V and 0 bases at J, with 3 bases between. CDR3 region: CASSPSTDTQYF. Written as DNA, the CDR3 is TGTGCCAGCAGCCCGAGCACAGATACGCAGTATTTT.

This chain joins TRBV15 and TRBJ2-2; D is possibly TRBD2 (5 bases). CDR1 is LNHNV and CDR2 is YYDKDF in the germline V gene (reference sequence). The CDR3 loop spans 16 amino acids. Between the trimmed V and J ends, which lost 3 bases and 1 base, there was a span of 12 bases. Here the CDR3 DNA reads TGTGCCACCAGCAGGGAGGCCCAGATGAACACCGGGGAGCTGTTTTTT. It codes for CATSREAQMNTGELFF.

This clone turned up a few times. V and J are TRBV18 and TRBJ2-7, with 10 bases that match TRBD1. The CDR3 loop spans 14 amino acids. CDR1 is KGHSH and CDR2 is LQKENI in the germline V gene. V was clipped by 5 bases and J by 4 bases; unmatched bases: 5. The CDR3 region has the DNA TGTGCCAGCTCAACCGGGACAGGGGATTACGAGCAGTACTTC. This gives the protein CASSTGTGDYEQYF.

The chain recombines TRBV27 with TRBJ2-7; TRBD1 matches 9 bases. V lost 4 bases to trimming and J lost 3 bases; unmatched junction nucleotides: 4. This CDR3 has 14 amino acids. Looked up from germline, CDR1 is MNHEY and CDR2 is SMNVEV (reference sequence). The CDR3 nucleotides are TGTGCCAGCAGTTCGGGACAGGGTTACTACGAGCAGTACTTC. This encodes CASSSGQGYYEQYF.

This clone occurred a few times. CDR3 DNA: TGCGCCAGCAGCTTGTTCAACAGGGGGCTGGTAAACACTGAAGCTTTCTTT. Residues: CASSLFNRGLVNTEAFF. The chain carries TRBV5-1 and TRBJ1-1; 9 bases are a match to TRBD1. V lost 1 base, J lost 2 bases, and 9 bases stayed unmatched. This CDR3 comprises 17 residues. Per the germline V gene, CDR1 is SGHRS and CDR2 is YFSETQ.

The chain employs TRBV10-2 and TRBJ2-1; possibly TRBD1 for D (6 bases). Between the trimmed V and J ends, which lost 0 bases and 6 bases, there was a span of 18 bases. The CDR3 spans 17 residues. CDR1 and CDR2 from the germline V gene are WSHSY and SAAADI. CDR3: CASSESLGTRRSNEQFF. DNA of the CDR3: TGCGCCAGCAGTGAGTCCTTAGGGACAAGACGATCCAATGAGCAGTTCTTC.

This clone was detected once. The chain couples TRBV7-2 to TRBJ2-2; D remains unclear. CDR1 SGHTA and CDR2 FQGNSA come from the germline V gene. V gave up 4 bases and J gave up 1 base, with 10 bases separating them. There are 15 residues in the CDR3. CDR3 sequence (DNA): TGTGCCAGCAGCTCCAAATTTCAGAACACCGGGGAGCTGTTTTTT. It codes for CASSSKFQNTGELFF.